Described below is a single T cell receptor beta chain sequence and its context. Its antigen is unknown. Sequencing was performed with immunoSEQ multiplex PCR; in TCRdb, only in-frame clones are kept and a portion is missing. The sample yields 80,000 to 85,000 clones, around 80% seen once. This record comes from a study of OX40 agonist ivuxolimab in advanced cancers. Study details: The study gave patients intravenous ivuxolimab at 0.01 to 10 mg/kg every 2 weeks. Whole-study findings and limits: There was clonal expansion of CD4+ and CD8+ blood T cells by week 6 at 0.1 to 3.0 mg/kg.

Germline CDR1 reads WNHNN; CDR2 reads SYGVQD (reference sequence). This CDR3 spans 14 amino acids. Trimming shortened V by 2 bases and J by 2 bases, and 9 bases separated the two germline ends. The receptor was isolated from an adult with an advanced solid tumor such as melanoma, head and neck, liver or kidney cancer. Specimen: CD4+ or CD8+ T cells sorted from blood, collected in a trial of the OX40 agonist ivuxolimab. V and J are TRBV10-1 and TRBJ2-5, with D perhaps matching TRBD1 (5 bases). CDR3 DNA sequence: TGCGCCAGCAGTGAGAGTACAGGACAAGAGACCCAGTACTTC. Its translation is CASSESTGQETQYF.